This passage covers 14 T cell receptor beta chains from one sample sequenced in a study of OX40 agonist ivuxolimab in advanced cancers. TCRdb keeps only in-frame clones here, not all; method: immunoSEQ multiplex PCR. The repertoire holds approximately 70,000 clones, around 85% seen once, with 0.83% in the top ten. Sequenced material: CD4+ or CD8+ T cells sorted from blood, taken in a trial of the OX40 agonist ivuxolimab. The receptors derive from an adult with an advanced solid tumor such as melanoma, head and neck, liver or kidney cancer.

The chain combines TRBV2 with TRBJ2-5; no firm D call. V lost 6 bases and J 3 bases, leaving 5 bases between the germline ends. The CDR3 has 11 amino acids. Germline V gene data show CDR1 as SNHLY and CDR2 as FYNNEI. CDR3 sequence (DNA): TGTGCCAGCAGCCCGAAAGAGACCCAGTACTTC. Translating gives CASSPKETQYF.

The chain employs TRBV28 and TRBJ1-2; possible D gene TRBD1, 5 bases. This CDR3 is 14 amino acids long. Germline CDR1 is MDHEN and CDR2 is SYDVKM. Trimming cost V 5 bases and J 6 bases, with 16 bases left between them. In nucleotides, the CDR3 is TGTGCCAGCAGTCCCTCGGACACCCCTGATGGCTACACCTTC. This gives the protein CASSPSDTPDGYTF.

In this sample, this clone turned up once. The rearrangement links TRBV6-4 to TRBJ2-3; D is uncertain. The CDR3 runs to 18 residues. Trimming stripped 4 bases from V and 0 bases from J, with 20 bases between. CDR1 and CDR2 (germline): MRHNA, SNTAGT. CDR3 DNA sequence: TGTGCCAGCAGTGCCTTCGGCGGCTTCGGCTCTAGCACAGATACGCAGTATTTT. Protein sequence: CASSAFGGFGSSTDTQYF.

This chain connects TRBV11-2 to TRBJ2-3, with TRBD1 matching 7 bases. The CDR3 length is 17 residues. Per the germline V gene, CDR1 is SGHAT and CDR2 is FQNNGV. Germline trimming cut 5 bases from V and 6 bases from J; bases unmatched to any gene: 17. CDR3: CASSRQEARGPQDTQYF. The CDR3 DNA sequence: TGTGCCAGCAGCCGACAGGAGGCTAGGGGGCCCCAGGATACGCAGTATTTT.

The chain is built from TRBV9 and TRBJ2-3; 7 positions match TRBD1. CDR1 SGDLS and CDR2 YYNGEE come from the germline V gene. J gave up 5 bases and V 3 bases, and 6 bases lay outside the gene matches. The CDR3 totals 14 residues. CDR3 DNA: TGTGCCAGCAGCGGCAGACAGGGAGTAGATACGCAGTATTTT. Protein sequence: CASSGRQGVDTQYF.

This clone was recorded a few times. This chain uses TRBV5-6 with TRBJ2-2, with a possible D match to TRBD2 (5 bases). The V and J ends lost 6 bases and 0 bases respectively, with 15 bases between them. Germline CDR1 and CDR2: SGHDT and YYEEEE. The length of the CDR3 is 16 residues. CDR3 DNA sequence: TGTGCCAGCACCCTATACGAGGGTGCGAACACCGGGGAGCTGTTTTTT. Residues: CASTLYEGANTGELFF.

V is TRBV6-5 and J is TRBJ2-4; a possible D gene is TRBD2 (5 bases). Germline lookup yields CDR1 MNHEY and CDR2 SVGAGI. The CDR3 sequence is 14 residues long. The V end was cut by 7 bases, the J end by 6 bases, with 16 bases between. The CDR3 reads CASTASRNLNIQYF. In DNA, the CDR3 is TGTGCCAGCACGGCTAGCAGGAACCTAAACATTCAGTACTTC.

The chain recombines TRBV4-1 with TRBJ2-3; tentative D call: TRBD2 (5 bases). V lost 2 bases and J 2 bases, leaving 8 bases between the germline ends. This CDR3 contains 14 residues. The germline CDR1 and CDR2 sequences are MGHRA and YSYEKL. The chain's CDR3 is CASSQQDFTDTQYF. CDR3 DNA: TGCGCCAGCAGCCAACAGGACTTCACAGATACGCAGTATTTT.

The chain uses TRBV18 and TRBJ2-3; TRBD2 matches at 7 bases. The CDR3 loop spans 18 amino acids. Trimming cost V 2 bases and J 1 base; bases outside gene matches: 12. CDR1 is KGHSH and CDR2 is LQKENI in the germline V gene. This CDR3 is CASSPIAVAGGGTDTQYF. The CDR3 nucleotides read TGTGCCAGCTCACCAATAGCGGTTGCTGGGGGGGGCACAGATACGCAGTATTTT.

The gene calls are TRBV5-1 and TRBJ2-2; 8 bases map to TRBD1. Trimming cost V 2 bases and J 1 base; bases outside gene matches: 4. There are 16 residues in the CDR3. The germline gives CDR1 SGHRS, CDR2 YFSETQ. The CDR3 bases are TGCGCCAGCAGCTTAGGACAGGGAGGGAACACCGGGGAGCTGTTTTTT. It codes for CASSLGQGGNTGELFF. Using reference TRBV5-1 and TRBJ2-2 for the parts outside the CDR3, the full variable domain is KAGVTQTPRYLIKTRGQQVTLSCSPISGHRSVSWYQQTPGQGLQFLFEYFSETQRNKGNFPGRFSGRQFSNSRSEMNVSTLELGDSALYLCASSLGQGGNTGELFFGEGSRLTVL.

The genes are TRBV30 and TRBJ2-7; TRBD1 matches 9 bases. The junction had 8 bases not matched to a gene; V was cut back by 7 bases and J by 1 base. The CDR3 totals 14 residues. CDR1 and CDR2 from the germline V gene are GTSNPN and SVGIG (reference sequence). The CDR3 spells CASSPGQGSYEQYF. The CDR3 nucleotides are TGTGCCTCTTCCCCGGGACAGGGATCCTACGAGCAGTACTTC.

The V call is TRBV2, the J call TRBJ2-3; TRBD2 matches 11 bases. Trimming took 1 base from V and 6 from J; bases not matched to a gene: 9. CDR3 length equals 17 residues. CDR1 and CDR2 (germline): SNHLY, FYNNEI. As DNA, the CDR3 is TGTGCCAGCAGTGAAGGTACTAGCGGGAGATATATGGATACGCAGTATTTT. Its protein product is CASSEGTSGRYMDTQYF.

The chain links TRBV6-5 to TRBJ1-3; D unresolved. V dropped 0 bases and J dropped 2 bases, with 8 bases sitting between them. The CDR3 has 15 amino acids. Germline V lookup: CDR1 MNHEY, CDR2 SVGAGI. The CDR3 sequence is CASSYSEDPGNTIYF. CDR3 nucleotide sequence: TGTGCCAGCAGTTACTCGGAAGACCCTGGAAACACCATATATTTT.

This chain connects TRBV30 to TRBJ1-6; D unclear. Deletions cut 4 bases from V and 5 bases from J, with 9 bases between. Germline CDR1 GTSNPN, CDR2 SVGIG (reference sequence). There are 13 residues in the CDR3. Here the CDR3 reads CAWNPRDNSPLHF. CDR3 nucleotides: TGTGCCTGGAACCCAAGGGATAATTCACCCCTCCACTTT. Drawing the rest from reference TRBV30 and TRBJ1-6, the complete variable domain is SQTIHQWPATLVQPVGSPLSLECTVEGTSNPNLYWYRQAAGRGLQLLFYSVGIGQISSEVPQNLSASRPQDRQFILSSKKLLLSDSGFYLCAWNPRDNSPLHFGNGTRLTVT.